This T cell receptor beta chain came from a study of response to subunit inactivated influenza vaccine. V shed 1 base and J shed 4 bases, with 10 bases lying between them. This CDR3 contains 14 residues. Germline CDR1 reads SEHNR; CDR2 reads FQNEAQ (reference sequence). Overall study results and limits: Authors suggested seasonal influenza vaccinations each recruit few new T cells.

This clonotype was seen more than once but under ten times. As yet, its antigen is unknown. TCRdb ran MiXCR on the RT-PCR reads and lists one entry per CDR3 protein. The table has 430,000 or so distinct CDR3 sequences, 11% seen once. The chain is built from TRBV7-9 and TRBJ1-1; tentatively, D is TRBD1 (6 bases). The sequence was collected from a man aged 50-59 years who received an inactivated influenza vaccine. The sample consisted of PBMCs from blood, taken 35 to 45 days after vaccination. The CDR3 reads CASSLGRGGTEAFF. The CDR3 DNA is TGTGCCAGCAGCTTAGGCAGGGGTGGCACTGAAGCTTTCTTT. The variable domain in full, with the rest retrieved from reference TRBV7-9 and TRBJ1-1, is DTGVSQNPRHKITKRGQNVTFRCDPISEHNRLYWYRQTLGQGPEFLTYFQNEAQLEKSRLLSDRFSAERPKGSFSTLEIQRTEQGDSAMYLCASSLGRGGTEAFFGQGTRLTVV.